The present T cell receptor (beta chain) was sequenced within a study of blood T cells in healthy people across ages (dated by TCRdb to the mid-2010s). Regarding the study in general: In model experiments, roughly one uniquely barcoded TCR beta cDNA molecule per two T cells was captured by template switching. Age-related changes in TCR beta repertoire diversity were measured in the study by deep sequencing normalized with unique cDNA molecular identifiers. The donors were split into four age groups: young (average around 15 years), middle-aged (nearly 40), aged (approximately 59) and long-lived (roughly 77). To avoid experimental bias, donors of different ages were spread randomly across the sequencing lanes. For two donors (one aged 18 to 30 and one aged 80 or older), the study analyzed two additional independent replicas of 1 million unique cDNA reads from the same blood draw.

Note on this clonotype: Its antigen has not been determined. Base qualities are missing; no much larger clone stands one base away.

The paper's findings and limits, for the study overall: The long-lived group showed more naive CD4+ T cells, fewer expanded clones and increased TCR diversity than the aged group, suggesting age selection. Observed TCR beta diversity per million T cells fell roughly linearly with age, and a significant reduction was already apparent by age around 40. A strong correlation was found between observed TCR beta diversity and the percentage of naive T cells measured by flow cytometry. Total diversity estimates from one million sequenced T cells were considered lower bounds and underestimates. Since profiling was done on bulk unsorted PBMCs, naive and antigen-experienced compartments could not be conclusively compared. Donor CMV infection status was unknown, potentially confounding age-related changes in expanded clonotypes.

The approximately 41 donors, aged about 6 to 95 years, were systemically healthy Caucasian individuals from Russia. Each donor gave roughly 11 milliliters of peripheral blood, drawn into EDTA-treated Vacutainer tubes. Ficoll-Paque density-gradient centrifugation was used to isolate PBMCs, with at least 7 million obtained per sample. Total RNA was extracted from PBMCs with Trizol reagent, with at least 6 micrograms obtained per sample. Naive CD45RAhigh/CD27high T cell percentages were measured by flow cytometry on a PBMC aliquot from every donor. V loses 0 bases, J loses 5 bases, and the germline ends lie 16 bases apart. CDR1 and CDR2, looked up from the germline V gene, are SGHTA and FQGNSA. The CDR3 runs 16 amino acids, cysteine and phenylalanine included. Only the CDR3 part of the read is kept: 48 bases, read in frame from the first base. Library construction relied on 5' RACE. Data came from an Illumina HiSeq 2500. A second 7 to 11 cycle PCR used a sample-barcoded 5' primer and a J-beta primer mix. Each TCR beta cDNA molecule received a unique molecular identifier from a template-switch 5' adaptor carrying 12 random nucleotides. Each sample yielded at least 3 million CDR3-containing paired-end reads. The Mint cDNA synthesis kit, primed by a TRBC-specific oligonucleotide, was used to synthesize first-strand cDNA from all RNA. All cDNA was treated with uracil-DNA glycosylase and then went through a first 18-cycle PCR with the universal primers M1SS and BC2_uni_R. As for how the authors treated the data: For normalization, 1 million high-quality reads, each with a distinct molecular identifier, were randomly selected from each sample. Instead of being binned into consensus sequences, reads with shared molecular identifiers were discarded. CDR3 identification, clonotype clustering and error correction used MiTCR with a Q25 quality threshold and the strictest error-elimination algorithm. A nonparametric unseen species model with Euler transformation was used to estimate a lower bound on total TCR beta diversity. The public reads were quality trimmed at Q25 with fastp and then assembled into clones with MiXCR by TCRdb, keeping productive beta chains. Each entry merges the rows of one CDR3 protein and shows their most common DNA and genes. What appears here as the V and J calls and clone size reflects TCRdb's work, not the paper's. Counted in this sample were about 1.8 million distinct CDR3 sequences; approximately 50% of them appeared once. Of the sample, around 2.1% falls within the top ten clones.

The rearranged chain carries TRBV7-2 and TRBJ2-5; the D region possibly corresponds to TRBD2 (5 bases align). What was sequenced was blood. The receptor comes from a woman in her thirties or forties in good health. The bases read TGTGCCAGCAGCTTAGCCCAGGTGGGAGCGGAGGAGACCCAGTACTTC. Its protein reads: CASSLAQVGAEETQYF. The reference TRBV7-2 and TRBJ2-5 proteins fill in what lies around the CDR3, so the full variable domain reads GAGVSQSPSNKVTEKGKDVELRCDPISGHTALYWYRQSLGQGLEFLIYFQGNSAPDKSGLPSDRFSAERTGGSVSTLTIQRTQQEDSAVYLCASSLAQVGAEETQYFGPGTRLLVL.